This entry concerns a single T cell receptor beta chain. Its antigen specificity is not known. No much larger clone is present one base from it, and per-base qualities are unavailable. This record comes from a study of technical replicates of blood from a handful of donors (dated by TCRdb to the late 2010s). The germline V gene yields SNHLY for CDR1 and FYNNEI for CDR2. Measured from the cysteine to the phenylalanine, the CDR3 is 14 residues long. Of all the DNA, just the CDR3 is kept, 42 bases in frame from base 1. Relative to germline, V is missing 6 bases and J is missing 6 bases, with 11 bases of the junction outside any gene match. Preparation of the library involved the immunoSEQ multiplex PCR assay. TCRdb limited this immuneACCESS table to in-frame rearrangements with V and J called. A share of clones is missing; checked studies link under half to unresolved V genes, and the rest is unexplained. The sample includes roughly 92,000 clones, with approximately 95% observed a single time. Almost 0.35% of the sample belongs to the ten largest clones.

The sequence is built from TRBV2 and TRBJ2-7; TRBD2 fits 7 bases in the junction. The sequenced sample consisted of T cells isolated from PBMCs. The TCR was taken from a human donor in good health. DNA sequence: TGTGCCAGCAGCCGGGACTACGCATTCCGCGAGCAGTACTTC. Translated, this gives CASSRDYAFREQYF. Beyond the CDR3, the reference TRBV2 and TRBJ2-7 genes provide the residues; the full variable domain reads: EPEVTQTPSHQVTQMGQEVILRCVPISNHLYFYWYRQILGQKVEFLVSFYNNEISEKSEIFDDQFSVERPDGSNFTLKIRSTKLEDSAMYFCASSRDYAFREQYFGPGTRLTVT.